These 12 T cell receptor beta chains were all obtained from the same sample, sequenced in a study of OX40 agonist ivuxolimab in advanced cancers. Library preparation employed the immunoSEQ multiplex PCR assay. This immuneACCESS table, as held by TCRdb, lists in-frame sequences with V and J called but not all clones. Of the missing ones, under half trace to an unresolved V gene in checked studies; the others have no known cause. Recorded for this sample are about 69,000 clones; about nine tenths of them occurred a single time. The top ten clones comprise about 14% of the sample. The input for sequencing was CD4+ or CD8+ T cells sorted from blood, taken in a trial of the OX40 agonist ivuxolimab. Source of these receptors: an adult with an advanced solid tumor such as melanoma, head and neck, liver or kidney cancer.

This chain connects TRBV7-9 to TRBJ2-7; the D gene could be TRBD1 or TRBD2 (6 bases each). CDR1 is SEHNR and CDR2 is FQNEAQ in the germline V gene (reference sequence). The CDR3 has 15 residues. Trimming took off 7 bases at V and 2 bases at J, with 18 bases between the two ends. CDR3 bases: TGTGCCAGCATCGGAAGGGGGACTGCCACCTACGAGCAGTACTTC. Its protein product is CASIGRGTATYEQYF.

V is TRBV29-1 and J is TRBJ1-2; no definite D call. Germline V CDR1 and CDR2: SQVTM, ANQGSEA. V was cut by 5 bases and J by 0 bases, with 13 bases left in between. The CDR3 has 14 amino acids. CDR3 protein: CSVLTKEANYGYTF. DNA for the CDR3: TGCAGCGTTTTGACGAAGGAAGCTAACTATGGCTACACCTTC.

This clone showed up just once. This rearrangement joins TRBV2 to TRBJ1-4, with 7 bases lining up with TRBD1. The J segment lost 7 bases and the V segment lost 9 bases, leaving 14 bases of the junction unmatched. There are 15 residues in the CDR3. The germline V gene encodes CDR1 SNHLY and CDR2 FYNNEI. CDR3 in DNA: TGTGCCAGTGCTGGGGGGACAGCGTGGGGTGAAAAACTGTTTTTT. Translation: CASAGGTAWGEKLFF.

This clone was observed a single time. J is TRBJ1-5 and V is TRBV28, with a possible D match to TRBD1 (5 bases). The germline gives CDR1 MDHEN, CDR2 SYDVKM. The CDR3 is made up of 14 amino acids. V lost 8 bases to trimming and J lost 0 bases, with 11 bases between them. CDR3 bases: TGTGCCAGCCAGGACACCTATAGCAATCAGCCCCAGCATTTT. Protein: CASQDTYSNQPQHF.

The chain links TRBV28 to TRBJ1-2; 7 bases are a match to TRBD1. The CDR3 covers 14 residues. Germline trimming cut 5 bases from V and 1 base from J; bases unmatched to any gene: 4. CDR1 and CDR2 (germline): MDHEN, SYDVKM. Written as DNA, the CDR3 is TGTGCCAGCAGTCAGACAGGGTTTAACTATGGCTACACCTTC. Amino acids: CASSQTGFNYGYTF.

The count of this clone is one. J is TRBJ2-3 and V is TRBV28; the match to TRBD2 covers 8 bases. CDR3 length equals 16 residues. CDR1 and CDR2 from the germline V gene are MDHEN and SYDVKM. Losses at the gene ends were 3 bases for V and 6 bases for J; bases not matched to a gene: 11. The CDR3 nucleotides are TGTGCCAGCAGTTTCAGCGGGAGCCCCCCTGGGGATACGCAGTATTTT. It specifies CASSFSGSPPGDTQYF.

This clone was detected a few times. The chain joins TRBV5-5 to TRBJ2-1; unclear D gene. V was shortened by 0 bases and J by 3 bases, with 4 bases between the two germline ends. Per the germline V gene, CDR1 is SGHKS and CDR2 is YYEKEE (reference sequence). CDR3 size: 13 residues. The CDR3 DNA reads as TGTGCCAGCAGCTTGGCCCTCTACAATGAGCAGTTCTTC. The encoded protein is CASSLALYNEQFF.

The chain employs TRBV6-5 and TRBJ2-1, with TRBD2 matching 7 bases. The CDR3 is 16 amino acids. Per germline, CDR1 MNHEY and CDR2 SVGAGI. After removal of 4 bases from V and 3 bases from J, the junction contained 9 bases not matched to a gene. CDR3 DNA: TGTGCCAGCAGTTGGGAGACTAGCAGCAACTACAATGAGCAGTTCTTC. The encoded protein is CASSWETSSNYNEQFF.

The chain employs TRBV10-3 and TRBJ2-5; 12 bases align to TRBD2. Germline V gene lookup returns CDR1 ENHRY and CDR2 SYGVKD. The J segment lost 5 bases and the V segment lost 10 bases, leaving 8 bases of the junction unmatched. The CDR3 contains 14 residues. The CDR3 loop reads CATRLAGVYETQYF. CDR3 bases: TGTGCCACCAGACTAGCGGGAGTTTATGAGACCCAGTACTTC.

This chain links TRBV9 with TRBJ1-2; no reliable D call. V lost 0 bases, J lost 3 bases, and 15 bases lay in between. CDR3 size: 16 residues. Looked up from germline, CDR1 is SGDLS and CDR2 is YYNGEE. The CDR3 DNA follows: TGTGCCAGCAGCGTAGCGCCGAGGACGGCACACTATGGCTACACCTTC. It encodes CASSVAPRTAHYGYTF.

The chain uses TRBV27 and TRBJ2-1, with D possibly matching TRBD1 (6 bases). Germline lookup yields CDR1 MNHEY and CDR2 SMNVEV (reference sequence). V lost 3 bases to trimming and J lost 7 bases, with 13 bases between them. This CDR3 contains 14 residues. The CDR3 nucleotides are TGTGCCAGCAGTTTCATCAGGGGCGGGAATGAGCAGTTCTTC. Residues: CASSFIRGGNEQFF.

The gene calls are TRBV4-2 and TRBJ2-5; TRBD2 matches 7 bases. CDR3 length: 15 residues. Unmatched junction bases numbered 9, after V lost 6 bases and J lost 2 bases. Germline CDR1 reads LGHNA; CDR2 reads YNFKEQ. CDR3 loop: CASRASAGVQETQYF. DNA for the CDR3: TGTGCCAGCAGAGCCTCGGCGGGAGTTCAAGAGACCCAGTACTTC.